These T cell receptor beta chains were read from a single sample in a study of cytomegalovirus exposure and HLA in healthy donors. Profiled with immunoSEQ multiplex PCR; TCRdb holds only in-frame clones, not every one. The top ten hold roughly 5.7% of the sample, which has 100,000 to 120,000 clones, roughly 79% seen once. Material for sequencing was PBMCs. These receptors originate from a male donor in good health and CMV-seronegative. Each CDR3 is given with its conserved first and last residue. The D gene is left open where the match is weak. Clone size is shown for a subset of rows, as once, few, many or a class of expanded clone.

TRBV4-3	NA	TRBD1	TRBJ2-7	CASSQLRQGKHEQYF	TGCGCCAGCAGCCAGCTACGACAGGGGAAGCACGAGCAGTACTTC
TRBV14	few	TRBD1	TRBJ1-1	CASSQRTGWNTEAFF	TGTGCCAGCAGCCAACGGACAGGGTGGAACACTGAAGCTTTCTTT
TRBV27	NA	TRBD2	TRBJ2-1	CASSPTAGAYNEQFF	TGTGCCAGCAGTCCAACAGCGGGAGCCTACAATGAGCAGTTCTTC
TRBV19	few	TRBD2	TRBJ2-1	CASNKGLAGNNEQFF	TGTGCCAGTAACAAGGGACTAGCGGGGAACAATGAGCAGTTCTTC
TRBV2	NA	NA	TRBJ2-7	CASSFGSSYEQYF	TGTGCCAGCAGTTTCGGTAGCAGCTACGAGCAGTACTTC
TRBV5-1	NA	TRBD1	TRBJ1-1	CASSLRGHGTEAFF	TGCGCCAGCAGCTTGAGGGGGCACGGCACTGAAGCTTTCTTT
TRBV18	once	TRBD1	TRBJ2-2	CASSPRTGGTLGPGELFF	TGTGCCAGCTCACCCCGGACAGGGGGCACCTTGGGACCGGGGGAGCTGTTTTTT
TRBV4-2	few	TRBD1	TRBJ2-7	CASSWGDRGREQYF	TGTGCCAGCAGCTGGGGGGACAGGGGGCGCGAGCAGTACTTC
TRBV1	NA	NA	TRBJ2-1	CTSSQEPGERSSYNEQFF	TGCACCAGCAGCCAAGAGCCGGGGGAGCGGAGCTCCTACAATGAGCAGTTCTTC
TRBV4-1	few	NA	TRBJ1-2	CASSPRNGGNYGYTF	TGCGCCAGCAGCCCCAGGAACGGGGGAAACTATGGCTACACCTTC
TRBV18	once	TRBD1	TRBJ1-1	CASSPGTGTSAEAFF	TGTGCCAGCTCCCCCGGGACAGGGACTAGCGCTGAAGCTTTCTTT
TRBV19	NA	NA	TRBJ2-2	CASRPPGVAANTGELFF	TGTGCCAGTAGGCCCCCCGGGGTAGCGGCGAACACCGGGGAGCTGTTTTTT
TRBV25-1	NA	TRBD2	TRBJ2-3	CASSELAGTLGTQYF	TGTGCCAGCAGTGAACTAGCGGGGACGCTTGGTACGCAGTATTTT
TRBV4-2	NA	NA	TRBJ2-5	CASSPSAETQYF	TGTGCCAGCAGCCCCTCTGCGGAGACCCAGTACTTC
TRBV11-3	NA	NA	TRBJ2-5	CASSPVVGGRETQYF	TGTGCCAGCAGCCCGGTGGTGGGGGGAAGGGAGACCCAGTACTTC
TRBV15	NA	NA	TRBJ1-1	CATSREGGNTEAFF	TGTGCCACCAGCAGAGAAGGAGGAAACACTGAAGCTTTCTTT
TRBV6-5	NA	TRBD1	TRBJ1-2	CATVRDRGAHYGYTF	TGTGCCACCGTCCGGGACAGGGGCGCCCACTATGGCTACACCTTC
TRBV6-6	few	NA	TRBJ1-3	CASSGRGRRSGNTIYF	TGTGCCAGCAGTGGTCGAGGGAGAAGATCTGGAAACACCATATATTTT
TRBV6-5	NA	NA	TRBJ1-3	CAARRGNTIYF	TGTGCTGCTCGGAGGGGAAACACCATATATTTT
TRBV23-1	NA	TRBD2	TRBJ2-7	CASRHTSGGPYEQYF	TGCGCCAGCAGACACACTAGCGGGGGACCCTACGAGCAGTACTTC
TRBV11-2	NA	NA	TRBJ2-7	CASSPPDSQREQYF	TGTGCCAGCAGCCCGCCTGACTCTCAACGCGAGCAGTACTTC
TRBV28	NA	NA	TRBJ2-7	CASMIYTRGEQYF	TGTGCCAGCATGATTTACACCAGGGGTGAGCAGTACTTC
TRBV29-1	few	TRBD2	TRBJ2-3	CSVEASGNTQYF	TGCAGCGTTGAGGCTAGCGGAAATACGCAGTATTTT
TRBV6-5	NA	NA	TRBJ2-7	CASSYSGLASSYEQYF	TGTGCCAGCAGTTACTCCGGGCTAGCGAGCTCCTACGAGCAGTACTTC
TRBV4-1	NA	NA	TRBJ1-2	CASSQSAREGTNYGYTF	TGCGCCAGCAGCCAATCAGCGAGGGAGGGAACTAACTATGGCTACACCTTC
TRBV5-1	few	TRBD1	TRBJ2-5	CASSRAGTDRQETQYF	TGCGCCAGCAGCCGGGCCGGGACAGACCGTCAAGAGACCCAGTACTTC
TRBV28	NA	NA	TRBJ2-7	CASSFRSYGTWDHEQYF	TGTGCCAGCAGTTTCCGGTCCTACGGGACATGGGACCACGAGCAGTACTTC
TRBV7-9	NA	TRBD1	TRBJ1-5	CASSAGQGHVQPQHF	TGTGCCAGCAGCGCAGGACAGGGTCACGTTCAGCCCCAGCATTTT
TRBV7-2	NA	TRBD2	TRBJ2-3	CASSLGLAGGTDTQYF	TGTGCCAGCAGCTTAGGCCTAGCGGGAGGCACAGATACGCAGTATTTT
TRBV10-3	once	NA	TRBJ1-5	CAIRNSDRSNQPQHF	TGTGCCATCAGAAACAGTGATCGTAGCAATCAGCCCCAGCATTTT
TRBV2	NA	NA	TRBJ2-1	CASTWDSVYNEQFF	TGTGCCAGCACTTGGGACTCCGTTTACAATGAGCAGTTCTTC
TRBV6-5	NA	NA	TRBJ2-4	CASSPGPGNIQYF	TGTGCCAGCAGTCCCGGGCCGGGGAACATTCAGTACTTC
TRBV27	NA	NA	TRBJ1-2	CASSQESGQNYGYTF	TGTGCCAGCAGTCAAGAATCCGGACAGAACTATGGCTACACCTTC
TRBV6-5	NA	NA	TRBJ1-3	CASSSRVLSGNTIYF	TGTGCCAGCAGTTCCAGGGTGTTATCTGGAAACACCATATATTTT
TRBV5-1	NA	TRBD1	TRBJ1-2	CASSAGQGPGYTF	TGCGCCAGCAGCGCCGGACAGGGGCCTGGCTACACCTTC
TRBV4-1	NA	NA	TRBJ2-7	CASSQWGQGYEQYF	TGCGCCAGCAGCCAGTGGGGGCAGGGCTACGAGCAGTACTTC
TRBV5-1	NA	NA	TRBJ1-1	CASSLGGSATEAFF	TGCGCCAGCAGCTTAGGAGGGTCAGCCACTGAAGCTTTCTTT
TRBV7-2	NA	NA	TRBJ2-7	CASSLSARGTYEQYF	TGTGCCAGCAGCTTATCTGCACGGGGGACCTACGAGCAGTACTTC
TRBV5-1	NA	TRBD1	TRBJ1-2	CASSSTTGAETGGYTF	TGCGCCAGCAGCTCCACCACAGGGGCTGAGACTGGTGGCTACACCTTC
TRBV29-1	NA	NA	TRBJ1-5	CSVRGAGNQPQHF	TGCAGCGTTCGGGGGGCAGGCAATCAGCCCCAGCATTTT
TRBV27	once	TRBD1	TRBJ1-1	CASSAWTGRDTEAFF	TGTGCCAGCAGTGCGTGGACAGGGAGGGACACTGAAGCTTTCTTT
TRBV6-1	NA	NA	TRBJ2-1	CASRVGLNEQFF	TGTGCCAGCAGAGTGGGGCTGAATGAGCAGTTCTTC
TRBV2	NA	TRBD1	TRBJ2-1	CASKTDRGPYNEQFF	TGTGCCAGCAAAACCGACAGGGGGCCCTACAATGAGCAGTTCTTC
TRBV14	few	TRBD2	TRBJ2-4	CASSGTSGRAKNIQYF	TGTGCCAGCAGTGGGACTAGCGGGAGGGCCAAAAACATTCAGTACTTC
TRBV2	NA	TRBD2	TRBJ2-2	CASSGTSGSSGELFF	TGTGCCAGCAGCGGAACTAGCGGGAGTTCCGGGGAGCTGTTTTTT
TRBV7-8	NA	NA	TRBJ2-5	CASRHRGQGQTQYF	TGTGCCAGCAGACACAGAGGCCAGGGGCAGACCCAGTACTTC
TRBV13	NA	NA	TRBJ2-7	CASSRDLNEQYF	TGTGCCAGCAGCCGGGACTTAAACGAGCAGTACTTC
TRBV30	NA	NA	TRBJ2-5	CAWSASVQETQYF	TGTGCCTGGAGCGCTAGCGTCCAAGAGACCCAGTACTTC
TRBV7-9	NA	NA	TRBJ2-7	CASSLGGLGVEQYF	TGTGCCAGCAGCTTAGGGGGATTAGGGGTTGAGCAGTACTTC
TRBV15	once	NA	TRBJ1-1	CATRGADYTEAFF	TGTGCCACCAGGGGGGCTGATTACACTGAAGCTTTCTTT
TRBV27	NA	TRBD2	TRBJ2-1	CASSLSNSGRGNEQFF	TGTGCCAGCAGTTTATCTAATAGCGGGAGGGGCAATGAGCAGTTCTTC
TRBV19	NA	NA	TRBJ2-4	CASSMQGQGIQYF	TGTGCCAGTAGTATGCAGGGGCAGGGCATTCAGTACTTC
TRBV19	NA	NA	TRBJ2-1	CASSDSGNSYNEQFF	TGTGCCAGTAGTGATAGCGGAAACTCCTACAATGAGCAGTTCTTC
TRBV6-4	NA	NA	TRBJ2-3	CASSEQGSTDTQYF	TGTGCCAGCAGCGAACAGGGTTCCACAGATACGCAGTATTTT
TRBV27	NA	NA	TRBJ2-7	CASSLYPGVTYEQYF	TGTGCCAGCAGTTTATACCCAGGGGTCACCTACGAGCAGTACTTC